One sample yielded the 2 T cell receptor beta chains listed below, sequenced in a study of cytomegalovirus exposure and HLA in healthy donors. PCR involved 60 Vbeta and 13 Jbeta primers. Assay used: immunoSEQ multiplex PCR; TCRdb lists only in-frame clones, some missing. The repertoire includes 50,000 to 75,000 clones, approximately 80% of them detected once, and 1.6% sits in the top ten. Sample: PBMCs. These TCRs come from a human donor in good health.

The rearrangement links TRBV6-5 to TRBJ2-2, with a weak D call TRBD2 (5 bases). In germline, CDR1 is MNHEY, CDR2 SVGAGI. Trimming removed 5 bases at V and 4 bases at J, with 8 bases between. This CDR3 has 13 residues. CDR3 sequence (DNA): TGTGCCAGCAGTAGAGGAGGCACCGGGGAGCTGTTTTTT. Translation: CASSRGGTGELFF.

V gene TRBV4-3 combines with J gene TRBJ2-3; possibly TRBD2 for D (6 bases). The V gene's germline CDR1 is LGHNA and CDR2 YSLEER. V was cut by 3 bases and J by 2 bases, with 15 bases left in between. CDR3 length: 16 amino acids. This CDR3 reads CASSHETRADTDTQYF. CDR3 coding DNA: TGCGCCAGCAGCCATGAGACTAGGGCCGACACAGATACGCAGTATTTT.